A selection of T cell receptor beta chains follows, all from one sample in a study of CD8+CD57+ T cells in acquired aplastic anemia. TCRdb passed the reads through MiXCR, listing each CDR3 protein once. Of a few hundred thousand distinct CDR3 sequences detected, roughly 50% appear once; the ten largest clones hold 15% to 20%. The sequencing input was sorted CD4+, CD8+, or CD8+CD57+ T cells (not recorded which) from PBMCs. These receptors were obtained from a human donor with aplastic anemia. CDR3s include the opening cysteine and the closing phenylalanine or tryptophan.

length: 12
V: TRBV20-1
CDR3: CSARVGGGTQYF

length: 12
V: TRBV29-1
CDR3: CSALQSWTEAFF

length: 14
V: TRBV29-1
CDR3: CSVEHRPSNYGYTF

length: 15
V: TRBV20-1
CDR3: CSARDGAGANNEQFF

length: 16
V: TRBV5-1
CDR3: CASSLGQGVGGYGYTF

length: 15
V: TRBV20-1
CDR3: CSAYCPGQGGVEQYF

length: 16
V: TRBV20-1
CDR3: CSARDSAPSYTGELFF

length: 12
V: TRBV5-1
CDR3: CASEGLNTEAFF

length: 13
V: TRBV2
CDR3: CASRDRVNTEAFF

length: 16
V: TRBV7-8
CDR3: CASSFSRTRSNQPQHF

length: 14
V: TRBV6-5
CDR3: CASSPSRAGNTIYF

length: 14
V: TRBV2
CDR3: CASSEGQGGDTQYF

length: 13
V: TRBV7-8
CDR3: CASSPGGPSEQYF

length: 12
V: TRBV20-1
CDR3: CSAKKEGGEAFF

length: 13
V: TRBV6-4
CDR3: CASSTGGEYGYTF

length: 15
V: TRBV5-1
CDR3: CASSLEPQGGETQYF